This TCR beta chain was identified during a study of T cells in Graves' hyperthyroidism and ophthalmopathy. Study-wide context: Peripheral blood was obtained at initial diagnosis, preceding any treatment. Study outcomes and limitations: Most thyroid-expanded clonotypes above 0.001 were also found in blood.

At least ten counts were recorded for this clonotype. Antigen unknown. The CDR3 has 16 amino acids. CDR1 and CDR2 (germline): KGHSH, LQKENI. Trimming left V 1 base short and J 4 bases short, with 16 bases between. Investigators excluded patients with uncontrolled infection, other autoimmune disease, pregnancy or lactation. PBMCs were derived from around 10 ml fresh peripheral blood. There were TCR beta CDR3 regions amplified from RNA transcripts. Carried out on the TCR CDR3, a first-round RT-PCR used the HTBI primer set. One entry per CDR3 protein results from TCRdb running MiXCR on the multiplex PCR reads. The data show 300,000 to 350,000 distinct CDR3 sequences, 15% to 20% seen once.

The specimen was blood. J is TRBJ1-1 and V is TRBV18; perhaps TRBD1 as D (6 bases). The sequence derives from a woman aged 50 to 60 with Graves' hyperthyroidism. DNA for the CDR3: TGTGCCAGCTCACCACGCGCGGGGGGCTGGGGCACTGAAGCTTTCTTT. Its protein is CASSPRAGGWGTEAFF.